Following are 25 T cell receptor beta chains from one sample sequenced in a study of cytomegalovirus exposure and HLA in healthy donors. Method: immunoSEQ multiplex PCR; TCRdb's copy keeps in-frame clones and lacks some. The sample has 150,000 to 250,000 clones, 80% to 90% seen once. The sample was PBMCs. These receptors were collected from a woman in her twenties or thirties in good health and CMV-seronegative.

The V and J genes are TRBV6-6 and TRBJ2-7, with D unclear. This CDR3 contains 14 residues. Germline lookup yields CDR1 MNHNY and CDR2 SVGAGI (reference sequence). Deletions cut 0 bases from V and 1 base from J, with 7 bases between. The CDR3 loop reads CASSYSYDSYEQYF. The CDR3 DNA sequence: TGTGCCAGCAGTTACTCCTATGATTCCTACGAGCAGTACTTC.

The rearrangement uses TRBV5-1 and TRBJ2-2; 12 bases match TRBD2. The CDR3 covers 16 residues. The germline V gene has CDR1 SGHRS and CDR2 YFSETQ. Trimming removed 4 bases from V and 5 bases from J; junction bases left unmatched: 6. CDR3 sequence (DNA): TGCGCCAGCAGCGGAAGCGGACTAGCGGGAACCGGGGAGCTGTTTTTT. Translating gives CASSGSGLAGTGELFF. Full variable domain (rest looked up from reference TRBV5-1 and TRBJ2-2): KAGVTQTPRYLIKTRGQQVTLSCSPISGHRSVSWYQQTPGQGLQFLFEYFSETQRNKGNFPGRFSGRQFSNSRSEMNVSTLELGDSALYLCASSGSGLAGTGELFFGEGSRLTVL.

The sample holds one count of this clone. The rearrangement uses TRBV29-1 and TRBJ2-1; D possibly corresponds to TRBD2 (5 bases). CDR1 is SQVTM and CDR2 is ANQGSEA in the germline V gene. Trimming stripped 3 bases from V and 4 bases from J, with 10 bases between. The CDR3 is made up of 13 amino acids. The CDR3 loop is CSVDHGDYNEQFF. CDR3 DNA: TGCAGCGTTGATCACGGGGATTACAATGAGCAGTTCTTC.

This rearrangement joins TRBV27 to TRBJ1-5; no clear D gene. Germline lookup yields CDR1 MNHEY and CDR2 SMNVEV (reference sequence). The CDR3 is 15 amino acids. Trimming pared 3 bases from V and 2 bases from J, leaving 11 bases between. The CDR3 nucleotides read TGTGCCAGCAGTTTGACTCCAAGCGGCAATCAGCCCCAGCATTTT. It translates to CASSLTPSGNQPQHF.

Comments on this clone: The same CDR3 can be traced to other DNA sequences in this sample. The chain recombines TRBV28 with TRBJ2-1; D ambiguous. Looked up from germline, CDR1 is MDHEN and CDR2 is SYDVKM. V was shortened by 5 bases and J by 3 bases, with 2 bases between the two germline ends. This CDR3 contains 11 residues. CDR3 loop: CASSLYNEQFF. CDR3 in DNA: TGTGCCAGCAGTCTCTACAATGAGCAGTTCTTC. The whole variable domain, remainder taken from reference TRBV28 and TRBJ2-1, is DVKVTQSSRYLVKRTGEKVFLECVQDMDHENMFWYRQDPGLGLRLIYFSYDVKMKEKGDIPEGYSVSREKKERFSLILESASTNQTSMYLCASSLYNEQFFGPGTRLTVL.

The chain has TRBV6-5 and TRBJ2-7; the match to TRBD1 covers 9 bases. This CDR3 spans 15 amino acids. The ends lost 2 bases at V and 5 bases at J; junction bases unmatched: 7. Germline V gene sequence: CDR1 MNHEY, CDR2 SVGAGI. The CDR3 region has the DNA TGTGCCAGCAGTTACCGGAACAGGGGGCACAACGAGCAGTACTTC. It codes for CASSYRNRGHNEQYF.

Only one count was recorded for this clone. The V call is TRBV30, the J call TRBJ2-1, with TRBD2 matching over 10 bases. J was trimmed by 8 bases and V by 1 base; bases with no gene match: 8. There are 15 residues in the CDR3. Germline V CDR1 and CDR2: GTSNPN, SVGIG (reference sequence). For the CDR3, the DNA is TGTGCCTGGAGTGGGAAAGCGGGGGGGACGGATGAGCAGTTCTTC. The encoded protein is CAWSGKAGGTDEQFF.

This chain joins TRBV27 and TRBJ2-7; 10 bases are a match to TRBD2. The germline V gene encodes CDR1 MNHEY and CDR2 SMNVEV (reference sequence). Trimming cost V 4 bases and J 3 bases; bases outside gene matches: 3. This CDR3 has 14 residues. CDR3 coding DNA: TGTGCCAGCAGTTCTAGCGGGAGTAACTACGAGCAGTACTTC. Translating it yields CASSSSGSNYEQYF.

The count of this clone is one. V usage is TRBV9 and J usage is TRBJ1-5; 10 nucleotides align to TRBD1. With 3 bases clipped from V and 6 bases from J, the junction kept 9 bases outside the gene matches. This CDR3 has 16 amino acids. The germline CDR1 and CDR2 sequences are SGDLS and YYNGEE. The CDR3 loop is CASSAAGQGDAQPQHF. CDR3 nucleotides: TGTGCCAGCAGCGCCGCCGGACAGGGGGACGCTCAGCCCCAGCATTTT.

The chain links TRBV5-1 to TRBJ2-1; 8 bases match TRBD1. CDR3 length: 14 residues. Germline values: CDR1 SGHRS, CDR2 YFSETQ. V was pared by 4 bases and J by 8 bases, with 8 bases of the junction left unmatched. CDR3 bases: TGCGCCAGCAGCGGGGGACAGGTGTACTATGAGCAGTTCTTC. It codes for CASSGGQVYYEQFF.

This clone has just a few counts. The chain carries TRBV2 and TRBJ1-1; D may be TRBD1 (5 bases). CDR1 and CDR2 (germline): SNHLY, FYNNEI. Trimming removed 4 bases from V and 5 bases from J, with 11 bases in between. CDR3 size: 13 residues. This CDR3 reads CASSVRGGTEAFF. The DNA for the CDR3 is TGTGCCAGCAGTGTTAGGGGAGGGACTGAAGCTTTCTTT.

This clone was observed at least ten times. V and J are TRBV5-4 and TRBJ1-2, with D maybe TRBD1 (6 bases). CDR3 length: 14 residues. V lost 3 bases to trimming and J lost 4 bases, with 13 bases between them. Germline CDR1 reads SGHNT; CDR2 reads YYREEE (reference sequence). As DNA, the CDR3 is TGTGCCAGCAGCTCTTTGACAGGCCGCTATGGCTACACCTTC. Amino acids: CASSSLTGRYGYTF.

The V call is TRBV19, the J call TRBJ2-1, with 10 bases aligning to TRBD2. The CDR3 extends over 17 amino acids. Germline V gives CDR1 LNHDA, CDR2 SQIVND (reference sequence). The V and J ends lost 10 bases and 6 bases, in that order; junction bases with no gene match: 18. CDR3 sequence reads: CAKSGRACVGPLNEQFF. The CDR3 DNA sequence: TGTGCCAAGAGCGGGAGGGCCTGTGTTGGACCGCTCAATGAGCAGTTCTTC.

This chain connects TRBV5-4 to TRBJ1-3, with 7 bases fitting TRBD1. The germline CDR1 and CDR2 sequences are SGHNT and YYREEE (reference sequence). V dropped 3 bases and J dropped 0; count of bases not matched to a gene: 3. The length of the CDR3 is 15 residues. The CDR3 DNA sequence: TGTGCCAGCAGCTCGGACAGGTTCTCTGGAAACACCATATATTTT. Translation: CASSSDRFSGNTIYF.

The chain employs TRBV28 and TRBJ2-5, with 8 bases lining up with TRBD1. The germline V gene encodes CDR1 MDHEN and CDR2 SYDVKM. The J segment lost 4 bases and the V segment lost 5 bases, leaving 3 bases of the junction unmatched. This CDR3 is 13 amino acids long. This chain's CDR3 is CASSADRGETQYF. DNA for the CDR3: TGTGCCAGCAGTGCCGACAGGGGAGAGACCCAGTACTTC.

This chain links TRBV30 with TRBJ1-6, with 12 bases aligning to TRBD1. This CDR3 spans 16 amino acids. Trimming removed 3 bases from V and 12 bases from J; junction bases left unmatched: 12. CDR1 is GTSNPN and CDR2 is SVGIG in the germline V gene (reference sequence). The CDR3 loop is CAWSENWDRGHLPLHF. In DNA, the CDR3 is TGTGCCTGGAGCGAAAACTGGGACAGGGGGCACCTACCCCTCCACTTT.

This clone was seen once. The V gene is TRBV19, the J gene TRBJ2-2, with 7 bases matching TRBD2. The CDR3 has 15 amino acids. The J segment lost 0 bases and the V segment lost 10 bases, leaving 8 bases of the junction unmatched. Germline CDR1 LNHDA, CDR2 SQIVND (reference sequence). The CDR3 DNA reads TGTGCCACGCGAGCTCTAGCGGCGAACACCGGGGAGCTGTTTTTT. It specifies CATRALAANTGELFF.

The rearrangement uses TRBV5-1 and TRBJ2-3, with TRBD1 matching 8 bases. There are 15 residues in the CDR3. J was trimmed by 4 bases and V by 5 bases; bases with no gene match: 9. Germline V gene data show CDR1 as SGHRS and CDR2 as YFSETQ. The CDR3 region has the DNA TGCGCCAGCAGTAGGCAGGGGGCGGTATCAGATACGCAGTATTTT. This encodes CASSRQGAVSDTQYF.

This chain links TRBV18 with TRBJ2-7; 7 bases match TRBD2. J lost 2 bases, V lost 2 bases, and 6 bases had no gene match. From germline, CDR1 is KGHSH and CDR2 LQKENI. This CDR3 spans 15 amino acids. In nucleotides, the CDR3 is TGTGCCAGCTCACCATCGGCGGGAGATACCTACGAGCAGTACTTC. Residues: CASSPSAGDTYEQYF.

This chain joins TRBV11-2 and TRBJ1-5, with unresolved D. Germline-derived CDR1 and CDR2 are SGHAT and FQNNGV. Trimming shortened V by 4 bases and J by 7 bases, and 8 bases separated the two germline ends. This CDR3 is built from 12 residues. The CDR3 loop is CASSSSGQPQHF. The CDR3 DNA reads TGTGCCAGCAGCTCCTCGGGACAGCCCCAGCATTTT.

As DNA, the CDR3 is TGTGCCAGCAGCTCGGGACAGGACTATAGCAATCAGCCCCAGCATTTT. Translation: CASSSGQDYSNQPQHF. V usage is TRBV6-6 and J usage is TRBJ1-5; 8 positions match TRBD1. The CDR3 is made up of 16 amino acids. V was clipped by 6 bases and J by 0 bases; unmatched bases: 7. Germline CDR1 MNHNY, CDR2 SVGAGI (reference sequence).

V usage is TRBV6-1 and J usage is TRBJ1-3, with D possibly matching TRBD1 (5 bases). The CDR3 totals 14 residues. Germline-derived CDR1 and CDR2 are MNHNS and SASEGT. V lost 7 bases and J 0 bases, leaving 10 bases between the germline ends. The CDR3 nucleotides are TGTGCCAGCACTGTAACAGGCTCTGGAAACACCATATATTTT. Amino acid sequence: CASTVTGSGNTIYF.

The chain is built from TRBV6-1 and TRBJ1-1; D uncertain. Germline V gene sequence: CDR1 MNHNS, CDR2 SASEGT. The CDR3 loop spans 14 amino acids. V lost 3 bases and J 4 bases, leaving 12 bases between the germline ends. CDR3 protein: CASSDGDWRTEAFF. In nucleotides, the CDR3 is TGTGCCAGCAGTGATGGCGACTGGCGCACTGAAGCTTTCTTT.

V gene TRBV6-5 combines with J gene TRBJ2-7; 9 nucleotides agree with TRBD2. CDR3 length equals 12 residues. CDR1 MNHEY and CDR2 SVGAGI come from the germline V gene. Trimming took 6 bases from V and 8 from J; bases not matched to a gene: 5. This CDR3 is CASRSGTSQQYF. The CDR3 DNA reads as TGTGCCAGCAGAAGTGGGACTAGCCAGCAGTACTTC.

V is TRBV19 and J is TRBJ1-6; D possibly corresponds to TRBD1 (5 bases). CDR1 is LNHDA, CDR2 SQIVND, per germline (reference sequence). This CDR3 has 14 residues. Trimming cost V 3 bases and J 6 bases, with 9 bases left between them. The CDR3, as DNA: TGTGCCAGTAGTATGGGGACTTCTAATTCACCCCTCCACTTT. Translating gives CASSMGTSNSPLHF. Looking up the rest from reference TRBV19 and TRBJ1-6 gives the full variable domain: DGGITQSPKYLFRKEGQNVTLSCEQNLNHDAMYWYRQDPGQGLRLIYYSQIVNDFQKGDIAEGYSVSREKKESFPLTVTSAQKNPTAFYLCASSMGTSNSPLHFGNGTRLTVT.